The clone carrying this T cell receptor beta chain was counted between two and nine times. Antigen unknown. The method was immunoSEQ multiplex PCR; TCRdb's version includes in-frame clones alone and lacks a portion of them. Here the sample spans around 120,000 clones, approximately 84% being singletons. These data belong to a study of identifying expanded T cells in peripheral blood. Study findings and constraints: Around 1.2 clones differed between technical replicates, versus about 15 and 19 over time.

V lost 6 bases to trimming and J lost 5 bases, with 14 bases between them. Germline-derived CDR1 and CDR2 are LNHNV and YYDKDF (reference sequence). The CDR3 length is 13 residues. Collection occurred without any documented infections or immune events in donors. This receptor was identified in a person aged 18 to 70 in good health. The sequencing sample was made of blood. The chain employs TRBV15 and TRBJ2-7; D call uncertain. The CDR3 DNA is TGTGCCACCAGTCGATCTTTAATCGACGAGCAGTACTTC. Its protein is CATSRSLIDEQYF. The entire variable domain, with the rest obtained from reference TRBV15 and TRBJ2-7, is as follows: DAMVIQNPRYQVTQFGKPVTLSCSQTLNHNVMYWYQQKSSQAPKLLFHYYDKDFNNEADTPDNFQSRRPNTSFCFLDIRSPGLGDTAMYLCATSRSLIDEQYFGPGTRLTVT.